These 20 T cell receptor beta chains were all obtained from the same sample, sequenced in a study of T cells in Graves' hyperthyroidism and ophthalmopathy. Amplified TCR beta CDR3 regions derived from RNA transcripts. The primer set for the first-round RT-PCR of the TCR CDR3 was HTBI. MiXCR, applied by TCRdb to the multiplex PCR reads, yields one record per CDR3 protein. The sample yields 600,000 to 750,000 distinct CDR3 sequences, 17% seen once. Material: blood. The receptors come from a man in his fifties or sixties with Graves' hyperthyroidism.

This clonotype has a count of ten or more. The V and J genes are TRBV28 and TRBJ1-2; 7 bases match TRBD1. With V trimmed by 3 bases and J by 7 bases, 5 bases remained unmatched. Looked up from germline, CDR1 is MDHEN and CDR2 is SYDVKM. The CDR3 sequence is 13 residues long. The CDR3 sequence: CASSLQGESGYTF. CDR3 nucleotide sequence: TGTGCCAGCAGTTTGCAGGGGGAATCTGGCTACACCTTC.

This clonotype was recorded at least ten times. V gene TRBV11-2 combines with J gene TRBJ2-5; possibly TRBD1 for D (6 bases). The CDR3 spans 16 residues. CDR1 is SGHAT, CDR2 FQNNGV, per germline. V was pared by 3 bases and J by 2 bases, with 16 bases between. The CDR3 DNA reads TGTGCCAGCAGCTTGGGGGCATCCTCGGGACAAGAGACCCAGTACTTC. Translated: CASSLGASSGQETQYF.

This sequence joins TRBV6-2 or TRBV6-3 and TRBJ2-5; 14 nucleotides match TRBD2. CDR1 is MNHEY and CDR2 is SVGEGT in the germline V gene. Germline trimming cut 10 bases from V and 2 bases from J; bases unmatched to any gene: 9. This CDR3 comprises 16 residues. The CDR3 loop reads CANGRLAGGMQETQYF. Here the CDR3 DNA reads TGTGCCAACGGGCGACTAGCGGGAGGGATGCAAGAGACCCAGTACTTC.

The table lists this clonotype with many counts. V gene TRBV27 combines with J gene TRBJ2-1; TRBD2 matches 8 bases. From germline, CDR1 is MNHEY and CDR2 SMNVEV (reference sequence). J lost 2 bases, V lost 7 bases, and 4 bases had no gene match. The CDR3 spans 14 residues. This CDR3 is CASTVAGPYNEQFF. CDR3 coding DNA: TGTGCCAGCACCGTAGCGGGACCCTACAATGAGCAGTTCTTC.

This clonotype was found a few times. This chain joins TRBV18 and TRBJ1-3; D unclear. The CDR3 sequence is 15 residues long. The germline CDR1 and CDR2 sequences are KGHSH and LQKENI. Between the trimmed V and J ends, which lost 3 bases and 0 bases, there was a span of 9 bases. The CDR3, as DNA: TGTGCCAGCTCACCCGGCGGGTACTCTGGAAACACCATATATTTT. It yields the protein CASSPGGYSGNTIYF.

The DNA for the CDR3 is TGTGCCTGGCAGACAGGGGGCTACGAGCAGTACTTC. Translating it yields CAWQTGGYEQYF. The rearrangement joins TRBV30 to TRBJ2-7; 9 bases align to TRBD1. V shed 5 bases, J shed 3 bases, and the junction held 2 bases outside the gene matches. Per the germline V gene, CDR1 is GTSNPN and CDR2 is SVGIG (reference sequence). The length of the CDR3 is 12 residues.

This clonotype has more than one count but fewer than ten. CDR3: CAISDVAGGENEQYF. The CDR3 DNA sequence: TGTGCCATCAGTGACGTAGCGGGAGGCGAAAACGAGCAGTACTTC. V and J are TRBV10-3 and TRBJ2-7, with 10 nucleotides matching TRBD2. The ends lost 3 bases at V and 5 bases at J; junction bases unmatched: 7. CDR1 ENHRY and CDR2 SYGVKD come from the germline V gene. The CDR3 is 15 amino acids.

This clonotype was observed many times. The chain links TRBV5-1 to TRBJ2-5, with 8 bases identical to TRBD1. The ends lost 5 bases at V and 2 bases at J; junction bases unmatched: 5. Germline CDR1 reads SGHRS; CDR2 reads YFSETQ. This CDR3 has 14 residues. In nucleotides, the CDR3 is TGCGCCAGCAGTACACAGGGGGAACAAGAGACCCAGTACTTC. As protein: CASSTQGEQETQYF.

There are many counts of this clonotype. The chain uses TRBV6-1 and TRBJ1-4, with D unresolved. The ends were cut back, 6 bases at V and 0 bases at J, with 14 bases in the middle. This CDR3 is built from 16 residues. CDR1 and CDR2 from the germline V gene are MNHNS and SASEGT. The CDR3 protein is CASSERMGTTNEKLFF. The CDR3 DNA is TGTGCCAGCAGCGAAAGGATGGGTACAACTAATGAAAAACTGTTTTTT.

This clonotype has a count of ten or more. This rearrangement joins TRBV12-3 or TRBV12-4 to TRBJ2-3, with D maybe TRBD2 (5 bases). V dropped 3 bases and J dropped 0 bases, with 10 bases sitting between them. There are 15 residues in the CDR3. CDR3 sequence: CASSFQRTSTDTQYF. CDR3 DNA: TGTGCCAGCAGTTTCCAGCGGACTAGCACAGATACGCAGTATTTT.

This chain's CDR3 is CASSLNTAGNQPQHF. For the CDR3, the DNA is TGTGCCAGCAGCTTAAACACGGCGGGCAATCAGCCCCAGCATTTT. V is TRBV7-9 and J is TRBJ1-5; no clear D gene. The germline CDR1 and CDR2 sequences are SEHNR and FQNEAQ (reference sequence). The V end was cut by 2 bases, the J end by 2 bases, with 10 bases between. This CDR3 has 15 amino acids. Full variable domain (remainder filled in from reference TRBV7-9 and TRBJ1-5): DTGVSQNPRHKITKRGQNVTFRCDPISEHNRLYWYRQTLGQGPEFLTYFQNEAQLEKSRLLSDRFSAERPKGSFSTLEIQRTEQGDSAMYLCASSLNTAGNQPQHFGDGTRLSIL.

This clonotype was picked up a small number of times. The V and J genes are TRBV19 and TRBJ2-2, with TRBD1 identical over 10 bases. The V segment lost 8 bases and the J segment 4 bases; nucleotides outside the gene matches: 7. The CDR3 loop spans 15 amino acids. In germline, CDR1 is LNHDA, CDR2 SQIVND (reference sequence). The CDR3 is CASCRQGASTGELFF. As DNA, the CDR3 is TGTGCCAGTTGCCGACAGGGGGCCTCCACCGGGGAGCTGTTTTTT.

In nucleotides, the CDR3 is TGTGCCACCAGTAACCCCGCGGCACATTCCAATGAGCAGTTCTTC. Its translation is CATSNPAAHSNEQFF. The chain carries TRBV24-1 and TRBJ2-1; D unresolved. This CDR3 has 15 amino acids. The germline gives CDR1 KGHDR, CDR2 SFDVKD. V was cut by 6 bases and J by 6 bases, with 17 bases left in between.

A few counts support this clonotype. The rearrangement links TRBV29-1 to TRBJ2-7; the D gene is possibly TRBD1 (6 bases). V lost 6 bases and J lost 0, with 15 bases in between. Germline V gene data show CDR1 as SQVTM and CDR2 as ANQGSEA. This CDR3 is built from 14 residues. The CDR3 protein is CSVRDTESSYEQYF. As DNA, the CDR3 is TGCAGCGTAAGGGACACCGAGTCCTCCTACGAGCAGTACTTC.

This clonotype was found many times. This sequence joins TRBV27 and TRBJ2-3; weak D call: TRBD2 (6 bases). V shed 2 bases and J shed 0 bases, with 9 bases lying between them. Germline loops: CDR1 MNHEY, CDR2 SMNVEV (reference sequence). The CDR3 runs to 15 residues. This chain's CDR3 is CASSLASASTDTQYF. The DNA of the CDR3 is TGTGCCAGCAGTTTAGCTAGCGCAAGCACAGATACGCAGTATTTT.

This clonotype was detected ten times or more. The rearrangement uses TRBV7-9 and TRBJ2-5; 8 bases are shared with TRBD2. V was pared by 7 bases and J by 0 bases, with 10 bases of the junction left unmatched. Germline V CDR1 and CDR2: SEHNR, FQNEAQ (reference sequence). This CDR3 contains 16 residues. The CDR3 coding sequence is TGTGCCAGCAATTCTGTGAGCGGGAGTAACCAAGAGACCCAGTACTTC. It is translated as CASNSVSGSNQETQYF.

This clonotype has ten or more counts. V is TRBV19 and J is TRBJ2-7, with TRBD2 identical over 10 bases. This CDR3 is built from 16 residues. Trimming removed 10 bases from V and 3 bases from J; junction bases left unmatched: 15. Germline V gene sequence: CDR1 LNHDA, CDR2 SQIVND (reference sequence). The CDR3 reads CATQPNELAGFYEQYF. CDR3 bases: TGTGCCACCCAGCCGAACGAACTAGCGGGATTCTACGAGCAGTACTTC.

In its sample, this clonotype was seen many times. The V and J genes are TRBV2 and TRBJ1-6; perhaps TRBD1 as D (5 bases). CDR3 length: 15 residues. V shed 6 bases and J shed 7 bases, with 16 bases lying between them. Germline CDR1 is SNHLY and CDR2 is FYNNEI. The CDR3: CASRGRGEANSPLHF. The CDR3 DNA reads as TGTGCCAGCAGGGGGCGGGGTGAGGCAAATTCACCCCTCCACTTT.

In this sample, this clonotype turned up many times. V is TRBV7-2 and J is TRBJ1-1; tentative D call: TRBD1 (6 bases). Trimming took off 2 bases at V and 2 bases at J, with 12 bases between the two ends. From germline, CDR1 is SGHTA and CDR2 FQGNSA. There are 15 residues in the CDR3. Here the CDR3 reads CASSLLRGLNTEAFF. CDR3 sequence (DNA): TGTGCCAGCAGCTTATTACGGGGGCTAAACACTGAAGCTTTCTTT. Together with reference TRBV7-2 and TRBJ1-1, the CDR3 gives the full variable domain: GAGVSQSPSNKVTEKGKDVELRCDPISGHTALYWYRQSLGQGLEFLIYFQGNSAPDKSGLPSDRFSAERTGGSVSTLTIQRTQQEDSAVYLCASSLLRGLNTEAFFGQGTRLTVV.

This clonotype showed up just once. A much larger clone differs from this one at a single base, so this may be a read error. CDR3 region: CATSGPGGGFGEVSSYSEQFF. Written as DNA, the CDR3 is TGTGCCACCAGTGGTCCCGGGGGGGGTTTTGGGGAGGTTAGCTCCTACAGTGAGCAGTTCTTC. The chain employs TRBV24-1 and TRBJ2-1; 8 bases fit TRBD2. The germline gives CDR1 KGHDR, CDR2 SFDVKD. This CDR3 is 21 amino acids long.